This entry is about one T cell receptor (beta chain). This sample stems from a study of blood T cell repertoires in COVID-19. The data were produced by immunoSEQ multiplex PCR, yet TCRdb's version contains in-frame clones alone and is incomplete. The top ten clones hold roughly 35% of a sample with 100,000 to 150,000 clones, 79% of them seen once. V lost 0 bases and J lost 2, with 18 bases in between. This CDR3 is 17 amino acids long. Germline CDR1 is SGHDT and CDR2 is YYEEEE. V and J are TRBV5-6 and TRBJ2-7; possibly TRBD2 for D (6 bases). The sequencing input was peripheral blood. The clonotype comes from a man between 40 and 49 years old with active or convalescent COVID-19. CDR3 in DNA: TGTGCCAGCAGCTTGGCCCTCGGGGGAGCGAGGGCCTACGAGCAGTACTTC. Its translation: CASSLALGGARAYEQYF.